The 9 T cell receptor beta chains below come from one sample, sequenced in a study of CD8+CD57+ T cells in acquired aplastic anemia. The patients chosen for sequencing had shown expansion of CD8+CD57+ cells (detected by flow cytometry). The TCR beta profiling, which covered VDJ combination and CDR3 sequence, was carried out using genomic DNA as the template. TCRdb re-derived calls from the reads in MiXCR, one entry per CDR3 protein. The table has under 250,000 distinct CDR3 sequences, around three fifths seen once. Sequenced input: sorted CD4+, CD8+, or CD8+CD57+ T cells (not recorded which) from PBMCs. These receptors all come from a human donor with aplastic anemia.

CDR3 loop: CASSRELAGGTTGELFF. CDR3 coding DNA: TGTGCCAGCAGCCGGGAACTAGCGGGGGGTACCACCGGGGAGCTGTTTTTT. The chain employs TRBV14 and TRBJ2-2, with 12 bases that match TRBD2. V lost 4 bases to trimming and J lost 4 bases; unmatched junction nucleotides: 7. CDR1 is SGHDN, CDR2 FVKESK, per germline. The CDR3 spans 17 residues.

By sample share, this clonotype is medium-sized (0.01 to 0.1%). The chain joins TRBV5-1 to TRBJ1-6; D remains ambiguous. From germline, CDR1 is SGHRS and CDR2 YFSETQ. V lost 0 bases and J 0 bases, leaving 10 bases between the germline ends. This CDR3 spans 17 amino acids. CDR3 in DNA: TGCGCCAGCAGCTTGGGAGTGACTTTCTCCTATAATTCACCCCTCCACTTT. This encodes CASSLGVTFSYNSPLHF.

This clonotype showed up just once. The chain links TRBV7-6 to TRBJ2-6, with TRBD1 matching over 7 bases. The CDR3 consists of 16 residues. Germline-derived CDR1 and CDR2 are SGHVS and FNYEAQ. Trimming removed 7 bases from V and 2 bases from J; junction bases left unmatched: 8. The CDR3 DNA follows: TGTGCCAGCACCACATCAACAGGGGCTGGGGCCAACGTCCTGACTTTC. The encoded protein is CASTTSTGAGANVLTF. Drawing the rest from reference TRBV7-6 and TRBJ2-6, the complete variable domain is GAGVSQSPRYKVTKRGQDVALRCDPISGHVSLYWYRQALGQGPEFLTYFNYEAQQDKSGLPNDRFSAERPEGSISTLTIQRTEQRDSAMYRCASTTSTGAGANVLTFGAGSRLTVL.

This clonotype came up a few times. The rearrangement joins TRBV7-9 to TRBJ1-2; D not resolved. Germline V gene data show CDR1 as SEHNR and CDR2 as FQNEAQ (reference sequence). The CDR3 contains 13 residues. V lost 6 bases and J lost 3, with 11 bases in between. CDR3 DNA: TGTGCCAGCAGACGCGGAGGAGACTATGGCTACACCTTC. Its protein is CASRRGGDYGYTF.

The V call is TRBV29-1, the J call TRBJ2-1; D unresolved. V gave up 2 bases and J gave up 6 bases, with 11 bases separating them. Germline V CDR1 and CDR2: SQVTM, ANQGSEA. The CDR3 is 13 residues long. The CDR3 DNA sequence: TGCAGCGTTGAACTCTTTACCTTCAATGAGCAGTTCTTC. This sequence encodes CSVELFTFNEQFF.

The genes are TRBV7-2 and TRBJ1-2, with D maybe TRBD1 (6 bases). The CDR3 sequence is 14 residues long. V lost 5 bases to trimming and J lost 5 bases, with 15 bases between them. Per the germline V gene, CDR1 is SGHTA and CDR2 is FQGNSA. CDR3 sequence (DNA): TGTGCCAGCAGCAAACGCAGGGGCCTATATGGCTACACCTTC. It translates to CASSKRRGLYGYTF.

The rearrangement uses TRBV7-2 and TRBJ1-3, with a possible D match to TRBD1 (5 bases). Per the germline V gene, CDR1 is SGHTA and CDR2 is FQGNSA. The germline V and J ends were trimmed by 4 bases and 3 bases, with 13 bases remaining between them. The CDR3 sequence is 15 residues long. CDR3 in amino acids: CASSSTVVNGNTIYF. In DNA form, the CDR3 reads TGTGCCAGCAGCTCGACAGTCGTAAATGGAAACACCATATATTTT.

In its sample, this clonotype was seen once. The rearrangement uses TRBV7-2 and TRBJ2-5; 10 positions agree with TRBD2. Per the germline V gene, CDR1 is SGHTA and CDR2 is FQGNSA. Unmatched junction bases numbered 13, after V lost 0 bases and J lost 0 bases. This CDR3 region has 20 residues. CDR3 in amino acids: CASSLACGGLAGAHQETQYF. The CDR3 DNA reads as TGTGCCAGCAGCTTAGCGTGTGGTGGGCTAGCGGGGGCCCACCAAGAGACCCAGTACTTC.

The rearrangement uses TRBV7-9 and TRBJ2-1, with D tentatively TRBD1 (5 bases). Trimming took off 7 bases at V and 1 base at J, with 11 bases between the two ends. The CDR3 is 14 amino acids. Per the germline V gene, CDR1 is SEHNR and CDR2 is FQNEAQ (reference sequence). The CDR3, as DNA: TGTGCCAGCATCAAGGGGCTGTCCTACAATGAGCAGTTCTTC. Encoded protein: CASIKGLSYNEQFF.